These 20 T cell receptor beta chains were all obtained from the same sample, sequenced in a study of blood T cell repertoires in COVID-19. Produced via immunoSEQ multiplex PCR; TCRdb's table is partial and in-frame only. Found here are around 250,000 clones, more than 70% of them singletons; the top ten hold roughly 7.8%. The sample comprised peripheral blood. These TCRs come from a man aged 35 to 55 with active or convalescent COVID-19.

The V call is TRBV2, the J call TRBJ2-5; D unresolved. Per the germline V gene, CDR1 is SNHLY and CDR2 is FYNNEI. The CDR3 consists of 12 residues. V lost 4 bases and J lost 5, with 8 bases in between. DNA for the CDR3: TGTGCCAGCAGTGTTGCGTGGGAGACCCAGTACTTC. Protein sequence: CASSVAWETQYF.

The rearrangement uses TRBV18 and TRBJ2-2; D is possibly TRBD2 (5 bases). V lost 3 bases and J 2 bases, leaving 13 bases between the germline ends. This CDR3 comprises 16 residues. Germline values: CDR1 KGHSH, CDR2 LQKENI. For the CDR3, the DNA is TGTGCCAGCTCACCGGCGACGGGATCCAACACCGGGGAGCTGTTTTTT. Translation gives CASSPATGSNTGELFF.

This clone was observed a single time. This sequence joins TRBV5-1 and TRBJ2-1, with D perhaps matching TRBD1 (5 bases). Germline V gene lookup returns CDR1 SGHRS and CDR2 YFSETQ. This CDR3 spans 14 amino acids. Between the trimmed V and J ends, which lost 4 bases and 8 bases, there was a span of 16 bases. The CDR3 DNA follows: TGCGCCAGCAGCCCTCTCGACTGGGGCCATGAGCAGTTCTTC. This gives the protein CASSPLDWGHEQFF.

The chain combines TRBV12-2 with TRBJ2-1; TRBD2 reflects the table's D call only, with no check against the DNA. TRBV12-2 is assigned pseudogene status. The CDR3 has 17 residues. For the CDR3, the DNA is TGTGCAAGTCGCTTAGCGCGAGGAGGGACTCCCTACAATGAGCAGTTCTTC. Residues: CASRLARGGTPYNEQFF.

The chain employs TRBV6-5 and TRBJ1-1; perhaps TRBD1 as D (5 bases). The CDR3 is 12 residues long. Germline V gene sequence: CDR1 MNHEY, CDR2 SVGAGI. Trimming cost V 7 bases and J 5 bases, with 11 bases left between them. CDR3 coding DNA: TGTGCCAGCAAAGGGGAAGGTACTGAAGCTTTCTTT. Translated, it gives CASKGEGTEAFF.

Here the CDR3 DNA reads TGTGCCAGCCAAGGACAGGGAGGATATGGCTACACCTTC. Residues: CASQGQGGYGYTF. J is TRBJ1-2 and V is TRBV5-8, with 8 bases matching TRBD1. CDR3 size: 13 residues. Germline CDR1 is SGHTS and CDR2 is YDEGEE. The trim removed 7 bases at V and 5 bases at J, leaving 7 bases unmatched.

The J gene is TRBJ1-2, the V gene TRBV30, with 10 bases lining up with TRBD1. There are 12 residues in the CDR3. Trimming removed 4 bases from V and 7 bases from J; junction bases left unmatched: 3. Germline values: CDR1 GTSNPN, CDR2 SVGIG (reference sequence). DNA of the CDR3: TGTGCCTGGACGACAGGGGGCACTGGCTACACCTTC. It is translated as CAWTTGGTGYTF.

This clone was seen only once. The rearrangement links TRBV3-1 (or the pseudogene TRBV3-2) to TRBJ2-5, with a weak D call TRBD1 (6 bases). Germline V lookup: CDR1 LGHDT, CDR2 YNNKEL (reference sequence). This CDR3 has 14 residues. Trimming took 7 bases from V and 1 from J, leaving 13 bases between them. The CDR3 coding sequence is TGTGCCAGCACCTCACAGGGATTCCAAGAGACCCAGTACTTC. Translating gives CASTSQGFQETQYF.

This clone was seen a single time. Distinct nucleotide sequences in the sample also encode this CDR3. The J gene is TRBJ1-5, the V gene TRBV5-1; 9 bases are a match to TRBD1. This CDR3 region has 14 residues. Germline CDR1 SGHRS, CDR2 YFSETQ. The J segment lost 7 bases and the V segment lost 1 base, leaving 3 bases of the junction unmatched. The CDR3 spells CASSLTGGGQPQHF. The CDR3 bases are TGCGCCAGCAGCTTGACAGGGGGCGGACAGCCCCAGCATTTT.

This clone was counted only a few times. The chain is built from TRBV27 and TRBJ1-3; D not resolved. The germline CDR1 and CDR2 sequences are MNHEY and SMNVEV (reference sequence). Between the trimmed V and J ends, which lost 2 bases and 0 bases, there was a span of 5 bases. This CDR3 has 14 residues. The CDR3 DNA sequence: TGTGCCAGCAGTTTAACGGGCTCTGGAAACACCATATATTTT. This sequence encodes CASSLTGSGNTIYF.

In its sample, this clone was seen once. The chain uses TRBV6-4 and TRBJ1-5, with 10 bases fitting TRBD1. Germline V gives CDR1 MRHNA, CDR2 SNTAGT. Trimming cost V 6 bases and J 2 bases; bases outside gene matches: 13. The CDR3 consists of 18 residues. The DNA for the CDR3 is TGTGCCAGCAGCCCGCCCCGGACAGGGGGTCGGGGCAATCAGCCCCAGCATTTT. Its translation: CASSPPRTGGRGNQPQHF.

V is TRBV10-3 and J is TRBJ2-1; 9 bases are a match to TRBD1. Per germline, CDR1 ENHRY and CDR2 SYGVKD. Trimming removed 6 bases from V and 7 bases from J; junction bases left unmatched: 7. This CDR3 contains 14 residues. The CDR3 reads CAIRKGQGTNEQFF. CDR3 nucleotides: TGTGCCATCAGGAAGGGACAGGGAACGAATGAGCAGTTCTTC.

The genes are TRBV6-5 and TRBJ2-1; 14 nucleotides match TRBD2. This CDR3 spans 15 amino acids. CDR1 MNHEY and CDR2 SVGAGI come from the germline V gene. V lost 7 bases and J lost 3; bases outside the gene matches: 2. CDR3: CASNGLAGGYNEQFF. In DNA, the CDR3 is TGTGCCAGCAATGGACTAGCGGGAGGCTACAATGAGCAGTTCTTC.

This clone was recorded once. The chain joins TRBV6-6 to TRBJ2-2; D possibly corresponds to TRBD2 (5 bases). V lost 0 bases, J lost 4 bases, and 12 bases lay in between. The CDR3 totals 16 residues. Germline V gene data show CDR1 as MNHNY and CDR2 as SVGAGI (reference sequence). As DNA, the CDR3 is TGTGCCAGCAGTTACTCGGGCACCCGGGGCACCGGGGAGCTGTTTTTT. The encoded protein is CASSYSGTRGTGELFF.

The rearrangement joins TRBV28 to TRBJ1-5; TRBD1 agrees at 7 bases. The V and J ends lost 6 bases and 6 bases, in that order; junction bases with no gene match: 5. The CDR3 runs 13 residues. CDR1 MDHEN and CDR2 SYDVKM come from the germline V gene. The CDR3: CASSGDSFQPQHF. In DNA form, the CDR3 reads TGTGCCAGCAGCGGGGACAGTTTTCAGCCCCAGCATTTT.

The rearrangement uses TRBV5-4 and TRBJ1-2, with D perhaps matching TRBD1 (6 bases). Between the trimmed V and J ends, which lost 2 bases and 10 bases, there was a span of 18 bases. CDR3 length equals 14 residues. The V gene's germline CDR1 is SGHNT and CDR2 YYREEE (reference sequence). CDR3 loop: CASSFALRGSTYTF. The DNA for the CDR3 is TGTGCCAGCAGCTTTGCGTTGAGGGGGTCCACCTACACCTTC.

The J gene is TRBJ2-1, the V gene TRBV5-1, with TRBD1 matching over 9 bases. Germline CDR1 reads SGHRS; CDR2 reads YFSETQ. V lost 0 bases to trimming and J lost 3 bases; unmatched junction nucleotides: 4. The CDR3 extends over 16 amino acids. CDR3 region: CASSLAGTGNYNEQFF. CDR3 DNA sequence: TGCGCCAGCAGCTTGGCGGGGACAGGGAACTACAATGAGCAGTTCTTC. The complete variable domain, with remaining parts taken from reference TRBV5-1 and TRBJ2-1, reads KAGVTQTPRYLIKTRGQQVTLSCSPISGHRSVSWYQQTPGQGLQFLFEYFSETQRNKGNFPGRFSGRQFSNSRSEMNVSTLELGDSALYLCASSLAGTGNYNEQFFGPGTRLTVL.

This chain connects TRBV6-6 to TRBJ2-2; D possibly corresponds to TRBD2 (5 bases). The V gene's germline CDR1 is MNHNY and CDR2 SVGAGI (reference sequence). This CDR3 is built from 12 residues. V was cut by 7 bases and J by 7 bases, with 10 bases left in between. For the CDR3, the DNA is TGTGCCAGCACCTCGGCGGGCGGGGAGCTGTTTTTT. It yields the protein CASTSAGGELFF.

The genes are TRBV30 and TRBJ2-7; a possible D gene is TRBD1 (6 bases). V shed 0 bases and J shed 6 bases, with 15 bases lying between them. This CDR3 is 14 amino acids long. Germline V CDR1 and CDR2: GTSNPN, SVGIG (reference sequence). The CDR3 sequence: CAWSVLAGAAEQYF. The CDR3 coding sequence is TGTGCCTGGAGTGTATTGGCAGGGGCGGCCGAGCAGTACTTC.

In this sample, this clone turned up once. The J gene is TRBJ2-1, the V gene TRBV19, with 7 bases matching TRBD1. The V and J ends lost 1 base and 6 bases, in that order; junction bases with no gene match: 3. The germline V gene encodes CDR1 LNHDA and CDR2 SQIVND (reference sequence). There are 14 residues in the CDR3. The CDR3 region is CASSIAGGTNEQFF. The CDR3 DNA reads as TGTGCCAGTAGTATAGCAGGGGGTACCAATGAGCAGTTCTTC.